This T cell receptor beta chain was observed in a study of T cell changes during pregnancy in multiple sclerosis. In this sample, this clone turned up a few times. V was pared by 11 bases and J by 5 bases, with 9 bases of the junction left unmatched. Germline values: CDR1 MNHNY, CDR2 SVGAGI (reference sequence). The CDR3 sequence is 13 residues long. Measured with immunoSEQ multiplex PCR; TCRdb has only the in-frame clones, and not every one. Altogether approximately 70,000 clones are present, 80% to 95% being singletons, with the ten largest covering just under 2%. This clonotype was sampled from a female donor with multiple sclerosis, enrolled in a pregnancy study. The chain is built from TRBV6-6 and TRBJ2-1; 7 nucleotides line up with TRBD1. Material: peripheral blood, obtained in the second trimester of pregnancy. CDR3 nucleotides: TGTGCCGGAAGCCGGGACAGTCACAATGAGCAGTTCTTC. Amino acid sequence: CAGSRDSHNEQFF.